The 6 T cell receptor beta chains below all came from one sample that was sequenced in a study of OX40 agonist ivuxolimab in advanced cancers. Repertoires were generated with immunoSEQ multiplex PCR, while TCRdb's copy carries only in-frame clones and drops some. The data show roughly 70,000 clones, with approximately 78% seen just once and over 6.5% held by the top ten. The material sequenced was CD4+ or CD8+ T cells sorted from blood, taken in a trial of the OX40 agonist ivuxolimab. All receptors derive from an adult with an advanced solid tumor such as melanoma, head and neck, liver or kidney cancer.

The chain combines TRBV11-2 with TRBJ2-5; weak D call: TRBD2 (7 bases). Germline V gene sequence: CDR1 SGHAT, CDR2 FQNNGV. The V and J ends lost 5 bases and 7 bases respectively, with 14 bases between them. This CDR3 spans 13 amino acids. The CDR3 nucleotides read TGTGCCAGCAGCCTAGGGGGGGAGGGGACCCAGTACTTC. Translated: CASSLGGEGTQYF.

This chain joins TRBV6-6 and TRBJ1-2; D is unresolved. V was trimmed by 0 bases and J by 3 bases, leaving 14 bases between them. Germline-derived CDR1 and CDR2 are MNHNY and SVGAGI (reference sequence). This CDR3 is built from 16 residues. CDR3 loop: CASSYSRVGSDYGYTF. The CDR3, as DNA: TGTGCCAGCAGTTACTCGAGGGTGGGCAGCGACTATGGCTACACCTTC.

The chain is built from TRBV7-9 and TRBJ2-3; D possibly corresponds to TRBD2 (5 bases). This CDR3 comprises 14 residues. Germline CDR1 is SEHNR and CDR2 is FQNEAQ (reference sequence). V shed 7 bases and J shed 5 bases, with 16 bases lying between them. The CDR3 is CASKEWDREDTQYF. CDR3 DNA sequence: TGTGCCAGCAAGGAGTGGGATCGGGAAGATACGCAGTATTTT.

The rearrangement joins TRBV5-1 to TRBJ2-1; a possible D gene is TRBD1 (5 bases). From germline, CDR1 is SGHRS and CDR2 YFSETQ. Trimming stripped 2 bases from V and 2 bases from J, with 8 bases between. The CDR3 is 14 residues long. The DNA for the CDR3 is TGCGCCAGCAGCTTAGGGGTTCCCTACAATGAGCAGTTCTTC. Translating it yields CASSLGVPYNEQFF.

V usage is TRBV4-2 and J usage is TRBJ2-2; TRBD2 might be the D (5 bases). V lost 0 bases and J lost 8, with 7 bases in between. The CDR3 is 13 residues long. Germline V lookup: CDR1 LGHNA, CDR2 YNFKEQ. The DNA of the CDR3 is TGTGCCAGCAGCCAAGAATCGGGGGGGGAGCTGTTTTTT. Translated: CASSQESGGELFF.

This chain links TRBV29-1 with TRBJ2-3; D is perhaps TRBD1 (5 bases). Trimming removed 1 base at V and 0 bases at J, with 8 bases between. Germline V gene sequence: CDR1 SQVTM, CDR2 ANQGSEA. The CDR3 has 14 amino acids. The CDR3 loop reads CSVEGGLSTDTQYF. As DNA, the CDR3 is TGCAGCGTTGAAGGGGGCTTAAGCACAGATACGCAGTATTTT.